These T cell receptor beta chains were read from a single sample in a study of blood T cell repertoires in COVID-19. Generated by immunoSEQ multiplex PCR, the TCRdb table keeps only in-frame clones and is missing some. The table has tens of thousands of clones, 82% seen once; the top ten hold roughly a fifth. Sequencing was carried out using peripheral blood. These receptors all come from a woman aged 55-75 years with acute or convalescent COVID-19. Each CDR3 is given with its conserved first and last residue. A D gene is named only where the DNA matches it firmly. Rows may omit the clone size; those that give it use once, few, many or a size class.

CASSSGTGSEKLFF	TGTGCCAGCAGTTCCGGGACAGGGAGTGAAAAACTGTTTTTT	14	NA	TRBJ1-4	TRBD1	TRBV6-2/TRBV6-3
CASSQGGGTEAFF	TGTGCCAGCAGCCAAGGCGGGGGGACTGAAGCTTTCTTT	13	NA	TRBJ1-1	NA	TRBV7-8
CAISEAGTGNNEQFF	TGTGCCATCAGTGAAGCCGGGACAGGCAACAATGAGCAGTTCTTC	15	NA	TRBJ2-1	TRBD1	TRBV10-3
CASSLGQGKTSYEQYF	TGTGCCAGCAGCCTAGGACAGGGGAAAACCTCCTACGAGCAGTACTTC	16	NA	TRBJ2-7	TRBD1	TRBV7-9
CASSGGPNQPQHF	TGTGCCAGCAGCGGTGGGCCCAATCAGCCCCAGCATTTT	13	few	TRBJ1-5	NA	TRBV2
CASSLEQTAQPQHF	TGTGCCAGCAGCTTAGAACAGACGGCCCAGCCCCAGCATTTT	14	once	TRBJ1-5	NA	TRBV7-2
CASSEVVARTDTQYF	TGTGCCAGCAGTGAAGTGGTGGCCCGCACAGATACGCAGTATTTT	15	NA	TRBJ2-3	NA	TRBV6-1
CASSNSPNGPRADTQYF	TGTGCCAGCAGCAATTCCCCCAATGGTCCACGGGCAGATACGCAGTATTTT	17	NA	TRBJ2-3	NA	TRBV7-6
CASSDSENTEAFF	TGTGCCAGCAGTGATTCAGAAAACACTGAAGCTTTCTTT	13	few	TRBJ1-1	NA	TRBV2
CASIKQGSGNEQFF	TGTGCCAGTATAAAACAGGGTTCCGGCAATGAGCAGTTCTTC	14	NA	TRBJ2-1	NA	TRBV27
CASSQVPGSLQFF	TGTGCCAGCAGCCAAGTCCCGGGTTCCCTACAGTTCTTC	13	NA	TRBJ2-1	NA	TRBV3-1/TRBV3-2
CASSLRRQGVGGYTF	TGTGCCAGCAGTCTCCGAAGACAGGGGGTGGGTGGCTACACCTTC	15	NA	TRBJ1-2	TRBD1	TRBV27
CAWSAQFQPQHF	TGTGCCTGGAGTGCACAGTTCCAGCCCCAGCATTTT	12	NA	TRBJ1-5	NA	TRBV30
CASRQGAGGYTF	TGTGCCAGCAGACAGGGGGCCGGTGGCTACACCTTC	12	NA	TRBJ1-2	TRBD1	TRBV25-1
CARSLGAPPNTEAFF	TGTGCCAGAAGCTTGGGGGCACCACCGAACACTGAAGCTTTCTTT	15	NA	TRBJ1-1	NA	TRBV5-3
CASSRSGTDADTQYF	TGTGCCAGCAGTCGTTCCGGGACAGATGCAGATACGCAGTATTTT	15	NA	TRBJ2-3	TRBD1	TRBV27
CASSPGQGQTYEQYF	TGTGCCAGCTCACCGGGACAGGGGCAAACCTACGAGCAGTACTTC	15	NA	TRBJ2-7	TRBD1	TRBV18
CSVEDRVSDTNYGYTF	TGCAGCGTTGAAGACAGGGTCTCGGATACTAACTATGGCTACACCTTC	16	once	TRBJ1-2	NA	TRBV29-1
CASSFSGGHGNEQFF	TGTGCCAGCAGCTTTTCCGGGGGGCACGGCAATGAGCAGTTCTTC	15	NA	TRBJ2-1	NA	TRBV7-2
CATSPPGVPEAFF	TGTGCCACCAGCCCTCCGGGAGTCCCTGAAGCTTTCTTT	13	few	TRBJ1-1	NA	TRBV15
CASGAPGNTIYF	TGTGCCAGCGGGGCCCCAGGGAACACCATATATTTT	12	NA	TRBJ1-3	NA	TRBV6-5
CAWSGQAVDGYTF	TGTGCCTGGAGTGGACAGGCGGTGGATGGCTACACCTTC	13	NA	TRBJ1-2	NA	TRBV30
CASRAGHTGELFF	TGTGCCAGCCGAGCGGGCCATACCGGGGAGCTGTTTTTT	13	NA	TRBJ2-2	NA	TRBV6-5
CASSRIRDYTGELFF	TGTGCCAGCAGTCGGATCAGGGACTACACCGGGGAGCTGTTTTTT	15	NA	TRBJ2-2	NA	TRBV7-2
CASRRPGNTEAFF	TGTGCTAGCAGACGACCGGGGAACACTGAAGCTTTCTTT	13	NA	TRBJ1-1	NA	TRBV25-1
CASSPTAGYRTDTQYF	TGTGCCAGCAGTCCCACAGCGGGCTATCGCACAGATACGCAGTATTTT	16	NA	TRBJ2-3	NA	TRBV27
CASSPRGNTEAFF	TGTGCCAGTAGCCCCAGGGGGAACACTGAAGCTTTCTTT	13	NA	TRBJ1-1	NA	TRBV19
CAISEAGGIYNEQFF	TGTGCCATCAGTGAGGCTGGGGGGATCTACAATGAGCAGTTCTTC	15	NA	TRBJ2-1	NA	TRBV10-3